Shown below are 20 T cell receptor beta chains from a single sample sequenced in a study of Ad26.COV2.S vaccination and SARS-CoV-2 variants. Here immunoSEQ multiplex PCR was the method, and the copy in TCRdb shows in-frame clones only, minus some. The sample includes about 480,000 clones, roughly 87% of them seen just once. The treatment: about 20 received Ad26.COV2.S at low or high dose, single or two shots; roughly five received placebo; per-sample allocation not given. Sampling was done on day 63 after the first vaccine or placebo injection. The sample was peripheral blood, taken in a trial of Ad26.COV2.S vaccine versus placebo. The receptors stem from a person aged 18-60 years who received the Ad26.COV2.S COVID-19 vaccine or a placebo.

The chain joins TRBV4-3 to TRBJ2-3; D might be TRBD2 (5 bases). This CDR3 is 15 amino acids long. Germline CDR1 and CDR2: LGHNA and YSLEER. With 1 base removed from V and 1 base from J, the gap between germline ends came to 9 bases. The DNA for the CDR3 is TGCGCCAGCAGCCAAGGCCCGCGGGGCACAGATACGCAGTATTTT. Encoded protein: CASSQGPRGTDTQYF.

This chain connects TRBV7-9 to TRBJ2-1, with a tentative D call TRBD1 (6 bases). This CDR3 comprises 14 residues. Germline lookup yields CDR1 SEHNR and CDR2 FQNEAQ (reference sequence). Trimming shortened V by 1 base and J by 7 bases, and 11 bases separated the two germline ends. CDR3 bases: TGTGCCAGCAGCTTAGAGGGGGTGATAAATGAGCAGTTCTTC. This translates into CASSLEGVINEQFF.

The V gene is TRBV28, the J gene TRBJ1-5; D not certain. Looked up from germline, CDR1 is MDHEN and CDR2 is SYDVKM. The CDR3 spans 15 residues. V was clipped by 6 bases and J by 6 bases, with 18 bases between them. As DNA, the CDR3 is TGTGCCAGCAGGGTCCCCACGGGTATTGGTCAGCCCCAGCATTTT. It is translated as CASRVPTGIGQPQHF.

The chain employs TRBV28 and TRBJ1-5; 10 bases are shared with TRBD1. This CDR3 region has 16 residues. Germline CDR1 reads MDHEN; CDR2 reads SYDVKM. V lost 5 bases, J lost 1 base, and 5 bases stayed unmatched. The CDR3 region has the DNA TGTGCCAGCAGTCCCCGGGACAGGGGAAGCAATCAGCCCCAGCATTTT. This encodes CASSPRDRGSNQPQHF. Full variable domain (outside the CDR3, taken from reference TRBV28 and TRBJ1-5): DVKVTQSSRYLVKRTGEKVFLECVQDMDHENMFWYRQDPGLGLRLIYFSYDVKMKEKGDIPEGYSVSREKKERFSLILESASTNQTSMYLCASSPRDRGSNQPQHFGDGTRLSIL.

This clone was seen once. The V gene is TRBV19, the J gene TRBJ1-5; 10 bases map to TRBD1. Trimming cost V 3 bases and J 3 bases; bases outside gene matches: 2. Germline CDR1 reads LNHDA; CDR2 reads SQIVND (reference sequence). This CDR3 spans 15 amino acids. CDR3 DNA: TGTGCCAGTAGTATGGGACAGGGGTACAATCAGCCCCAGCATTTT. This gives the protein CASSMGQGYNQPQHF.

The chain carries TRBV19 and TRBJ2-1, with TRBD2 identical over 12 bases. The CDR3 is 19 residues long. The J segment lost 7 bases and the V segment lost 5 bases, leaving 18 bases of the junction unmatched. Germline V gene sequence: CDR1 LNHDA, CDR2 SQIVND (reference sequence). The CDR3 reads CASSVILRLAGDFPNEQFF. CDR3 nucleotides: TGTGCCAGTAGTGTCATTTTACGACTAGCGGGAGATTTTCCTAATGAGCAGTTCTTC. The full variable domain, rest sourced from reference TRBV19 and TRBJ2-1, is DGGITQSPKYLFRKEGQNVTLSCEQNLNHDAMYWYRQDPGQGLRLIYYSQIVNDFQKGDIAEGYSVSREKKESFPLTVTSAQKNPTAFYLCASSVILRLAGDFPNEQFFGPGTRLTVL.

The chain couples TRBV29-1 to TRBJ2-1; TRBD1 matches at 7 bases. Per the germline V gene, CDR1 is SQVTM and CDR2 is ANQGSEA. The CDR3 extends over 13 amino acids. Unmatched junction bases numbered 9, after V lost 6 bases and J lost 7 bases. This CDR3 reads CSVRPGGGNEQFF. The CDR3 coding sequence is TGCAGCGTACGTCCAGGGGGTGGAAATGAGCAGTTCTTC.

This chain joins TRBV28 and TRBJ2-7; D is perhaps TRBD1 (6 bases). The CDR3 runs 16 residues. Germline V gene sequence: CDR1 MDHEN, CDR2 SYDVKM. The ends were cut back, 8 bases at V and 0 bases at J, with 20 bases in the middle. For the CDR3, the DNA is TGTGCCAGCGCCGGCTCGGGACAAAGAAGCTCCTACGAGCAGTACTTC. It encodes CASAGSGQRSSYEQYF.

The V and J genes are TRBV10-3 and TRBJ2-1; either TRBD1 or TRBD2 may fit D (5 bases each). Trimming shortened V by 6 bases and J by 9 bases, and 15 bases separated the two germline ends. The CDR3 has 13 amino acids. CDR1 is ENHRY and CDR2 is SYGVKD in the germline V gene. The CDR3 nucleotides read TGTGCCATCAGGGACCATGATGGGGGTGAGCAGTTCTTC. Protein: CAIRDHDGGEQFF.

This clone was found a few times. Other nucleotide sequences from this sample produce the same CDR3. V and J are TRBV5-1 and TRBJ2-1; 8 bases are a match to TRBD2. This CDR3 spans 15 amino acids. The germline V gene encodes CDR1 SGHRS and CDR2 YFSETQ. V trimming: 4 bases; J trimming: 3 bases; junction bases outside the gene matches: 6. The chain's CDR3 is CASSPSGTSYNEQFF. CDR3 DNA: TGCGCCAGCAGCCCCTCCGGGACTAGCTACAATGAGCAGTTCTTC. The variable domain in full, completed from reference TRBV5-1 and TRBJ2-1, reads KAGVTQTPRYLIKTRGQQVTLSCSPISGHRSVSWYQQTPGQGLQFLFEYFSETQRNKGNFPGRFSGRQFSNSRSEMNVSTLELGDSALYLCASSPSGTSYNEQFFGPGTRLTVL.

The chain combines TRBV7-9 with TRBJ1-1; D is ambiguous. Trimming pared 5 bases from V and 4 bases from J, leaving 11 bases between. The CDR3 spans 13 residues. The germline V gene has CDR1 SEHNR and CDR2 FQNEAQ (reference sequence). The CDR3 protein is CASSPGAVTEAFF. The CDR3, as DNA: TGTGCCAGCAGCCCAGGTGCCGTCACTGAAGCTTTCTTT. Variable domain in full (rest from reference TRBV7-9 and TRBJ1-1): DTGVSQNPRHKITKRGQNVTFRCDPISEHNRLYWYRQTLGQGPEFLTYFQNEAQLEKSRLLSDRFSAERPKGSFSTLEIQRTEQGDSAMYLCASSPGAVTEAFFGQGTRLTVV.

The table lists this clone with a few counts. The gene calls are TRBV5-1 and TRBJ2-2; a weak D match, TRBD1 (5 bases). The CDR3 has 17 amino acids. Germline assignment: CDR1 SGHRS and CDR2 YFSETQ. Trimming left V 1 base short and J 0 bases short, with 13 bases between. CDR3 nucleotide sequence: TGCGCCAGCAGCTTGCCGCGACAGACCGCGAACACCGGGGAGCTGTTTTTT. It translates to CASSLPRQTANTGELFF. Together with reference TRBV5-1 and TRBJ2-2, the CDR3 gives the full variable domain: KAGVTQTPRYLIKTRGQQVTLSCSPISGHRSVSWYQQTPGQGLQFLFEYFSETQRNKGNFPGRFSGRQFSNSRSEMNVSTLELGDSALYLCASSLPRQTANTGELFFGEGSRLTVL.

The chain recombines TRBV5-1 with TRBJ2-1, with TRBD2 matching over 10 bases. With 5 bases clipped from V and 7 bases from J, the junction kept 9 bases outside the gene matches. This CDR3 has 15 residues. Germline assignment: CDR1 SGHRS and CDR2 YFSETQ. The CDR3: CASRPSGSTGNEQFF. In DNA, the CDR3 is TGCGCCAGCAGACCTAGCGGGAGCACCGGAAATGAGCAGTTCTTC.

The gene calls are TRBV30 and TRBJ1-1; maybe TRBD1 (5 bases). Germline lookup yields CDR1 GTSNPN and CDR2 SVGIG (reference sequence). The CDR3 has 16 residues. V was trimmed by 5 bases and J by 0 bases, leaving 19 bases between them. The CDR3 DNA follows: TGTGCCTGGGGCCCGGGGGGTGCTAGCATGAACACTGAAGCTTTCTTT. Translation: CAWGPGGASMNTEAFF. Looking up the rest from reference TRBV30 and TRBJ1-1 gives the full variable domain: SQTIHQWPATLVQPVGSPLSLECTVEGTSNPNLYWYRQAAGRGLQLLFYSVGIGQISSEVPQNLSASRPQDRQFILSSKKLLLSDSGFYLCAWGPGGASMNTEAFFGQGTRLTVV.

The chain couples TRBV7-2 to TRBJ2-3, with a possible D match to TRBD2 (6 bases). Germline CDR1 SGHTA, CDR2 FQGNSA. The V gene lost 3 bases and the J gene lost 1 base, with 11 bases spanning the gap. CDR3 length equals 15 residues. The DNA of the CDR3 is TGTGCCAGCAGCTTTCAGGCTAGCGGCACAGATACGCAGTATTTT. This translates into CASSFQASGTDTQYF.

The DNA for the CDR3 is TGTGCCAGCTTGGGACAGGTCTACGAGCAGTACTTC. This gives the protein CASLGQVYEQYF. The chain employs TRBV2 and TRBJ2-7; 8 positions agree with TRBD1. Germline V CDR1 and CDR2: SNHLY, FYNNEI. Trimming removed 8 bases from V and 3 bases from J; junction bases left unmatched: 3. This CDR3 has 12 amino acids. Based on the CDR3 plus reference TRBV2 and TRBJ2-7, the full variable domain is EPEVTQTPSHQVTQMGQEVILRCVPISNHLYFYWYRQILGQKVEFLVSFYNNEISEKSEIFDDQFSVERPDGSNFTLKIRSTKLEDSAMYFCASLGQVYEQYFGPGTRLTVT.

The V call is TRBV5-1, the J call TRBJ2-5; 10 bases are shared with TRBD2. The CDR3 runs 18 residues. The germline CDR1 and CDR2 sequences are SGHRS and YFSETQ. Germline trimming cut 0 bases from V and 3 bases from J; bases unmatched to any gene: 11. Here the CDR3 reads CASSLASSGSRVKETQYF. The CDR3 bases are TGCGCCAGCAGCTTGGCTTCTAGCGGGAGCCGGGTGAAAGAGACCCAGTACTTC.

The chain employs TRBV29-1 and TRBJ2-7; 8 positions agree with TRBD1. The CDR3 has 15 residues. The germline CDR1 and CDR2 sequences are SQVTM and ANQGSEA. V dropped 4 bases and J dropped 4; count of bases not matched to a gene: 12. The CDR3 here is CSVVSTGTGLYEQYF. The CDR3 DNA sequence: TGCAGCGTTGTTTCTACCGGGACAGGTCTTTACGAGCAGTACTTC.

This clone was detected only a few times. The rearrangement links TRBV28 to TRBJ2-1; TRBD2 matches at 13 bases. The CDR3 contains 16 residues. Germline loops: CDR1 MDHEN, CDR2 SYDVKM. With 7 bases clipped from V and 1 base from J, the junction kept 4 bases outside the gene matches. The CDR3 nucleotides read TGTGCCAGCATCGGACTAGCGGGAGCATCCTACAATGAGCAGTTCTTC. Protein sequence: CASIGLAGASYNEQFF.

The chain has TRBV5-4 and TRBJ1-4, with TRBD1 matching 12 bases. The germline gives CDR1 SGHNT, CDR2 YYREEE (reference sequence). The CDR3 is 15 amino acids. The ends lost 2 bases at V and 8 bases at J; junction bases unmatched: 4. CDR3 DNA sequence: TGTGCCAGCAGCTTTACGGGACAGGGGGCGGAAAAACTGTTTTTT. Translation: CASSFTGQGAEKLFF.